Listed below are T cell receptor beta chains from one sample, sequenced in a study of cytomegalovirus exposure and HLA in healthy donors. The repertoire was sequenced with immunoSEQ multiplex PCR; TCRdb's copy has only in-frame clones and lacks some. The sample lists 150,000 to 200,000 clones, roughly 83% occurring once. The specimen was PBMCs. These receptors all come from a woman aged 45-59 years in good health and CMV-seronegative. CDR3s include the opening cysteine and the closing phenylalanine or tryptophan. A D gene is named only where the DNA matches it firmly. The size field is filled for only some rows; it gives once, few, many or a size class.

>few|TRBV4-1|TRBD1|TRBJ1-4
TGCGCCAGCAGCCCCCTCGGGACAGGGGAGGAAAAACTGTTTTTT
CASSPLGTGEEKLFF
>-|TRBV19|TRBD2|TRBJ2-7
TGTGCCAGTAGTATTGAGAGCGGGAGGGCCTATTACTTC
CASSIESGRAYYF
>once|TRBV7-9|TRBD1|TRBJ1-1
TGTTCCAGCAGCTTAGCTGGAGACCGGGACAGAATGAACACTGAAGCTTTCTTT
CSSSLAGDRDRMNTEAFF
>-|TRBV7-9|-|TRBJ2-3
TGTTCCAGCAGCTTACGTTTCGACACTAGCACAGATACGCAGTATTTT
CSSSLRFDTSTDTQYF
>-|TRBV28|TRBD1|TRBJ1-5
TGTGCCAGCAATGGACAGGGCAATCAGCCCCAGCATTTT
CASNGQGNQPQHF
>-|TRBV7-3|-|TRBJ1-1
TGTGCCAGCAGCTTACAGGGGAACACTGAAGCTTTCTTT
CASSLQGNTEAFF
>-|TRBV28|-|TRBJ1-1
TGTGCCAGCAGCCCTGCCGACAGGAACACTGAAGCTTTCTTT
CASSPADRNTEAFF
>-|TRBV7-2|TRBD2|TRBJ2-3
TGTGCCAGCAGCTTAGGAGGCGGGAGAAGGGCAGATACGCAGTATTTT
CASSLGGGRRADTQYF
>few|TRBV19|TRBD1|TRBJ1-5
TGTGCCAGTAGTCCACGCGGGACAGAGAATCAGCCCCAGCATTTT
CASSPRGTENQPQHF
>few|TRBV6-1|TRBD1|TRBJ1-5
TGTGCCAGCAGTGGGGAGACAGGGGGTAATCAGCCCCAGCATTTT
CASSGETGGNQPQHF
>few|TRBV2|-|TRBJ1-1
TGTGCCAGCAGTGCGGGAGTGGTGGGGCAGGAAGCTTTCTTT
CASSAGVVGQEAFF
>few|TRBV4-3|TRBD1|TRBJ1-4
TGCGCCAGCAGCCAAGGACCAGGGGGCCAGTCCACTAATGAAAAACTGTTTTTT
CASSQGPGGQSTNEKLFF
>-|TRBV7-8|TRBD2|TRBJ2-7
TGTGCCAGCAGCCCAAAGCGGGATTTTAGCTACGAGCAGTACTTC
CASSPKRDFSYEQYF
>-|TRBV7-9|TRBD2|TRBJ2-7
TGTGCCAGCAGCTCGAACCGGGGACTAGCGGGTACCTACGAGCAGTACTTC
CASSSNRGLAGTYEQYF
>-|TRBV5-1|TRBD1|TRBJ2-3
TGCGCCAGCAGCTTGGAGGGACAGGGGGCTGAAGATACGCAGTATTTT
CASSLEGQGAEDTQYF
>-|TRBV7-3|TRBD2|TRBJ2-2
TGTGCCAGCAGCTTAGCTAGCGGGATCGGCACCGGGGAGCTGTTTTTT
CASSLASGIGTGELFF
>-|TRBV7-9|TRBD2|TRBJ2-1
TGTGCCAGCAGCCTTCGACTAGCGGGGGGGAGGAACAATGAGCAGTTCTTC
CASSLRLAGGRNNEQFF
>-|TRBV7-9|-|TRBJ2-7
TGTGCCAGCAGCCCACTCCCCAACGGGTACGAGCAGTACTTC
CASSPLPNGYEQYF
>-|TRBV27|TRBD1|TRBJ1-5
TGTGCCAGCAGTCCCGGACAGGTTAGCAATCAGCCCCAGCATTTT
CASSPGQVSNQPQHF